A single sample gave rise to the 16 T cell receptor beta chains below, sequenced in a study of blood T cell repertoires in COVID-19. Generated by immunoSEQ multiplex PCR, the TCRdb table keeps only in-frame clones and is missing some. The table records about 250,000 clones, 65% to 90% of them present only once. Sequenced: PBMCs or T cells enriched from blood (not recorded which). These receptors originate from a man between 18 and 35 years old who had recovered from COVID-19.

The rearrangement uses TRBV28 and TRBJ1-2; the D gene is possibly TRBD1 (6 bases). Trimming cost V 7 bases and J 4 bases, with 16 bases left between them. Looked up from germline, CDR1 is MDHEN and CDR2 is SYDVKM. The CDR3 runs 14 residues. The CDR3 loop is CASTTNTGRYGYTF. CDR3 nucleotides: TGTGCCAGCACAACGAACACAGGGCGCTATGGCTACACCTTC.

The chain is built from TRBV6-1 and TRBJ1-5, with 8 bases matching TRBD1. The germline gives CDR1 MNHNS, CDR2 SASEGT. The CDR3 contains 14 residues. V lost 1 base and J lost 7; bases outside the gene matches: 3. The CDR3 loop reads CASSEGQGIQPQHF. In nucleotides, the CDR3 is TGTGCCAGCAGTGAAGGACAGGGGATCCAGCCCCAGCATTTT.

The chain carries TRBV30 and TRBJ1-5; a weak D match, TRBD1 (5 bases). V gave up 3 bases and J gave up 7 bases, with 13 bases separating them. CDR3 length: 13 residues. CDR1 and CDR2 (germline): GTSNPN, SVGIG (reference sequence). CDR3 residues: CAWSRGGAQPQHF. CDR3 in DNA: TGTGCCTGGAGCAGAGGAGGGGCCCAGCCCCAGCATTTT.

The table lists this clone with a count of one. The gene calls are TRBV2 and TRBJ1-6; D is undetermined. V dropped 8 bases and J dropped 7 bases, with 15 bases sitting between them. Per the germline V gene, CDR1 is SNHLY and CDR2 is FYNNEI. This CDR3 region has 14 residues. CDR3 in DNA: TGTGCCAGCCTATATAGCCCTGGGAATTCACCCCTCCACTTT. As protein: CASLYSPGNSPLHF.

The chain employs TRBV9 and TRBJ1-2, with D unclear. This CDR3 has 12 amino acids. The ends were cut back, 3 bases at V and 6 bases at J, with 9 bases in the middle. Germline CDR1 is SGDLS and CDR2 is YYNGEE. CDR3 DNA: TGTGCCAGCAGCGGGAGTATAAATGGCTACACCTTC. It translates to CASSGSINGYTF.

V gene TRBV30 combines with J gene TRBJ1-6; tentatively, D is TRBD1 (6 bases). Germline V gives CDR1 GTSNPN, CDR2 SVGIG (reference sequence). The CDR3 has 13 residues. V dropped 4 bases and J dropped 10 bases, with 14 bases sitting between them. CDR3 nucleotides: TGTGCCTGGAAAAGCAGGGGAAGGTCACCCCTCCACTTT. This translates into CAWKSRGRSPLHF.

This rearrangement joins TRBV5-1 to TRBJ2-1; D remains unclear. CDR1 and CDR2 from the germline V gene are SGHRS and YFSETQ. CDR3 size: 11 residues. Trimming pared 5 bases from V and 12 bases from J, leaving 12 bases between. The CDR3 loop reads CASSVEKLQFF. The CDR3 coding sequence is TGCGCCAGCAGTGTGGAGAAACTGCAGTTCTTC.

The chain carries TRBV2 and TRBJ2-2; 8 bases align to TRBD2. After removal of 9 bases from V and 6 bases from J, the junction contained 15 bases not matched to a gene. From germline, CDR1 is SNHLY and CDR2 FYNNEI. The CDR3 contains 16 residues. The CDR3 sequence is CARTRESGRNAGELFF. CDR3 sequence (DNA): TGTGCCAGGACCCGCGAGAGCGGGAGAAACGCCGGGGAGCTGTTTTTT.

V usage is TRBV19 and J usage is TRBJ2-3; 13 positions agree with TRBD2. V was clipped by 6 bases and J by 0 bases; unmatched bases: 12. The CDR3 totals 19 residues. The germline CDR1 and CDR2 sequences are LNHDA and SQIVND (reference sequence). CDR3 protein: CASRGWTSGRELSTDTQYF. CDR3 coding DNA: TGTGCCAGTAGAGGATGGACTAGCGGGAGAGAACTTAGCACAGATACGCAGTATTTT.

This chain uses TRBV6-5 with TRBJ1-2; no clear D gene. V shed 0 bases and J shed 4 bases, with 12 bases lying between them. The CDR3 consists of 15 residues. Looked up from germline, CDR1 is MNHEY and CDR2 is SVGAGI. The CDR3, as DNA: TGTGCCAGCAGTTACTCAAAGGTCCGGAGCTATGGCTACACCTTC. This sequence encodes CASSYSKVRSYGYTF.

The rearrangement links TRBV7-9 to TRBJ1-1; D not certain. This CDR3 is 14 amino acids long. Trimming took 4 bases from V and 4 from J, leaving 13 bases between them. Germline V gives CDR1 SEHNR, CDR2 FQNEAQ (reference sequence). The chain's CDR3 is CASSSTPHGTEAFF. The DNA for the CDR3 is TGTGCCAGCAGCTCGACACCCCACGGCACTGAAGCTTTCTTT.

V and J are TRBV5-1 and TRBJ2-1; 7 nucleotides agree with TRBD2. The CDR3 is made up of 14 amino acids. The germline V gene has CDR1 SGHRS and CDR2 YFSETQ. V was clipped by 5 bases and J by 3 bases; unmatched bases: 5. CDR3 region: CASRLPGGYNEQFF. The CDR3 region has the DNA TGCGCCAGCAGACTCCCGGGAGGCTACAATGAGCAGTTCTTC.

This clone was counted between two and nine times. This chain joins TRBV29-1 and TRBJ2-1; D ambiguous. Germline V lookup: CDR1 SQVTM, CDR2 ANQGSEA. With 5 bases removed from V and 3 bases from J, the gap between germline ends came to 8 bases. The CDR3 has 12 residues. DNA for the CDR3: TGCAGCGTTCGCAGGAACTACAATGAGCAGTTCTTC. This gives the protein CSVRRNYNEQFF.

The rearrangement uses TRBV19 and TRBJ1-5; perhaps TRBD1 as D (6 bases). Trimming stripped 6 bases from V and 5 bases from J, with 17 bases between. The V gene's germline CDR1 is LNHDA and CDR2 SQIVND (reference sequence). This CDR3 is 15 amino acids long. The CDR3 DNA sequence: TGTGCCAGTAGCAAAACAGGGAGGGTGGATCAGCCCCAGCATTTT. Translated: CASSKTGRVDQPQHF.

The rearrangement joins TRBV19 to TRBJ1-2, with a possible D match to TRBD1 (6 bases). Germline V CDR1 and CDR2: LNHDA, SQIVND (reference sequence). Trimming removed 0 bases at V and 6 bases at J, with 11 bases between. CDR3 size: 14 residues. CDR3 coding DNA: TGTGCCAGTAGTATAGATCACACAGGGAATGGCTACACCTTC. This translates into CASSIDHTGNGYTF.

The chain links TRBV7-8 to TRBJ1-4, with D unresolved. The CDR3 covers 14 residues. Germline CDR1 and CDR2: SGHVS and FQNEAQ. The V end lost 5 bases, the J end lost 7 bases, and 14 bases lay between the germline ends. The CDR3 region has the DNA TGTGCCAGCAGCCGTCCGGGGAGTGGTGAAAAACTGTTTTTT. It encodes CASSRPGSGEKLFF.